One and the same sample provided the 22 T cell receptor beta chains below, sequenced in a study of cytomegalovirus exposure and HLA in healthy donors. With 60 Vbeta and 13 Jbeta primers, the PCR was carried out. Sequencing used immunoSEQ multiplex PCR; TCRdb keeps in-frame clones, though not all of them. The sample has about 160,000 clones, 85% seen once. Source material: PBMCs. These receptors all come from a boy aged 2-15 years in good health and CMV-seronegative.

This clone appeared a few times. V usage is TRBV27 and J usage is TRBJ1-1; possible D gene TRBD1, 5 bases. V was pared by 2 bases and J by 2 bases, with 18 bases between. CDR3 size: 17 residues. Germline lookup yields CDR1 MNHEY and CDR2 SMNVEV (reference sequence). The CDR3 DNA is TGTGCCAGCAGTTTAGAACCGCTGGCGGGACGAAACACTGAAGCTTTCTTT. Its translation is CASSLEPLAGRNTEAFF.

The rearrangement links TRBV1 to TRBJ1-3. TRBV1 is termed a pseudogene. CDR3 length: 14 residues. This CDR3 is CTSSSASSGNTIYF. The CDR3 bases are TGCACCAGCAGCTCGGCTAGCTCTGGAAACACCATATATTTT.

For this clone: At one of its ends the junction is not consistent with the germline gene, which may arise from a read error. The chain employs TRBV7-9 and TRBJ1-6; the match to TRBD1 covers 9 bases. Germline assignment: CDR1 SEHNR and CDR2 FQNEAQ (reference sequence). This CDR3 has 16 residues. In nucleotides, the CDR3 is TGTTCCAGCAGTAACCCAGGACAGGGGAATAATTCACCCCTCCACTTT. It is translated as CSSSNPGQGNNSPLHF.

The genes are TRBV14 and TRBJ2-7; 7 nucleotides match TRBD1. This CDR3 has 13 residues. V dropped 1 base and J dropped 3; count of bases not matched to a gene: 0. CDR1 is SGHDN, CDR2 FVKESK, per germline. In DNA form, the CDR3 reads TGTGCCAGCAGCCAAGGACAGGGCTACGAGCAGTACTTC. It specifies CASSQGQGYEQYF.

A few counts support this clone. This rearrangement joins TRBV7-9 to TRBJ2-3; D not resolved. The ends were cut back, 1 base at V and 2 bases at J, with 7 bases in the middle. Per the germline V gene, CDR1 is SEHNR and CDR2 is FQNEAQ (reference sequence). This CDR3 has 14 amino acids. The CDR3: CASSLERHTDTQYF. For the CDR3, the DNA is TGTGCCAGCAGCTTAGAGAGGCACACAGATACGCAGTATTTT.

The genes are TRBV27 and TRBJ2-1, with TRBD2 identical over 8 bases. The CDR3 is made up of 13 amino acids. After removal of 7 bases from V and 4 bases from J, the junction contained 3 bases not matched to a gene. In germline, CDR1 is MNHEY, CDR2 SMNVEV (reference sequence). The CDR3, as DNA: TGTGCCAGCAAGGGACTAGAATACAATGAGCAGTTCTTC. Translation: CASKGLEYNEQFF.

CDR3 residues: CASSNLRAGELFF. Written as DNA, the CDR3 is TGTGCCAGCAGTAACCTCAGGGCCGGGGAGCTGTTTTTT. V and J are TRBV6-5 and TRBJ2-2; D perhaps matches TRBD1 (5 bases). V lost 5 bases and J lost 6, with 10 bases in between. The CDR3 is 13 residues long. Germline V gene lookup returns CDR1 MNHEY and CDR2 SVGAGI.

The chain uses TRBV7-6 and TRBJ1-4; 10 bases are shared with TRBD1. CDR3 length: 15 amino acids. The germline V gene encodes CDR1 SGHVS and CDR2 FNYEAQ. Trimming took 5 bases from V and 6 from J; bases not matched to a gene: 6. The CDR3: CASSRGQGVYEKLFF. DNA of the CDR3: TGTGCCAGCAGCCGAGGACAGGGGGTGTATGAAAAACTGTTTTTT.

This clone has more than one count but fewer than ten. The chain joins TRBV5-6 to TRBJ2-7; TRBD2 aligns across 8 bases. V was pared by 0 bases and J by 3 bases, with 5 bases of the junction left unmatched. Germline CDR1 reads SGHDT; CDR2 reads YYEEEE. This CDR3 has 15 residues. The CDR3 DNA is TGTGCCAGCAGCTTGGGCGGGAGGAATAGCTACGAGCAGTACTTC. Protein product: CASSLGGRNSYEQYF. The complete variable domain, with remaining parts taken from reference TRBV5-6 and TRBJ2-7, reads DAGVTQSPTHLIKTRGQQVTLRCSPKSGHDTVSWYQQALGQGPQFIFQYYEEEERQRGNFPDRFSGHQFPNYSSELNVNALLLGDSALYLCASSLGGRNSYEQYFGPGTRLTVT.

This sequence joins TRBV2 and TRBJ2-7, with 10 bases lining up with TRBD2. The trim removed 3 bases at V and 6 bases at J, leaving 2 bases unmatched. The CDR3 has 13 amino acids. Germline V gene data show CDR1 as SNHLY and CDR2 as FYNNEI. CDR3 loop: CASSEASGSEQYF. As DNA, the CDR3 is TGTGCCAGCAGTGAGGCTAGCGGGAGCGAGCAGTACTTC.

This rearrangement joins TRBV10-3 to TRBJ2-2; D is uncertain. Trimming pared 10 bases from V and 0 bases from J, leaving 12 bases between. Germline V gene lookup returns CDR1 ENHRY and CDR2 SYGVKD. The CDR3 runs to 14 residues. The CDR3 DNA sequence: TGTGCCACCAGAGGAGTGTCGAACACCGGGGAGCTGTTTTTT. Translating gives CATRGVSNTGELFF.

The J gene is TRBJ1-4, the V gene TRBV14; no firm D call. Trimming took off 1 base at V and 6 bases at J, with 6 bases between the two ends. There are 13 residues in the CDR3. Per germline, CDR1 SGHDN and CDR2 FVKESK. The CDR3 region has the DNA TGTGCCAGCAGCCAAGGGCCATATGAAAAACTGTTTTTT. This codes for CASSQGPYEKLFF.

This rearrangement joins TRBV10-1 to TRBJ2-7, with D maybe TRBD1 (6 bases). This CDR3 has 13 amino acids. The germline V and J ends were trimmed by 3 bases and 6 bases, with 12 bases remaining between them. Germline CDR1 reads WNHNN; CDR2 reads SYGVQD (reference sequence). CDR3 DNA: TGCGCCAGCAGTGATATCAGGGGTGGCGAGCAGTACGTC. It is translated as CASSDIRGGEQYV.

The chain combines TRBV28 with TRBJ2-7; the D is unclear. Germline V gene sequence: CDR1 MDHEN, CDR2 SYDVKM. Trimming took off 2 bases at V and 1 base at J, with 9 bases between the two ends. The CDR3 extends over 14 amino acids. In DNA form, the CDR3 reads TGTGCCAGCAGTTTACTATCCTCTTCCTACGAGCAGTACTTC. This gives the protein CASSLLSSSYEQYF.

This chain links TRBV7-9 with TRBJ2-1; D is perhaps TRBD1 (6 bases). The CDR3 is 17 amino acids. The V gene's germline CDR1 is SEHNR and CDR2 FQNEAQ (reference sequence). The germline V and J ends were trimmed by 2 bases and 4 bases, with 18 bases remaining between them. The CDR3 loop reads CASSLRDNYWAYNEQFF. Here the CDR3 DNA reads TGTGCCAGCAGCTTAAGGGACAACTACTGGGCGTACAATGAGCAGTTCTTC. Filled out from reference TRBV7-9 and TRBJ2-1, the complete variable domain reads DTGVSQNPRHKITKRGQNVTFRCDPISEHNRLYWYRQTLGQGPEFLTYFQNEAQLEKSRLLSDRFSAERPKGSFSTLEIQRTEQGDSAMYLCASSLRDNYWAYNEQFFGPGTRLTVL.

The chain recombines TRBV5-1 with TRBJ1-2; TRBD1 might be the D (5 bases). Per the germline V gene, CDR1 is SGHRS and CDR2 is YFSETQ. V gave up 0 bases and J gave up 6 bases, with 9 bases separating them. This CDR3 region has 13 residues. As DNA, the CDR3 is TGCGCCAGCAGCTTGGCGGAGGGACATGGCTACACCTTC. Encoded protein: CASSLAEGHGYTF.

V usage is TRBV6-1 and J usage is TRBJ1-3; D remains ambiguous. The germline V gene has CDR1 MNHNS and CDR2 SASEGT. The CDR3 is 15 residues long. Between the trimmed V and J ends, which lost 0 bases and 2 bases, there was a span of 8 bases. As DNA, the CDR3 is TGTGCCAGCAGTGAAGCGTGGAGGACTGGAAACACCATATATTTT. Translation gives CASSEAWRTGNTIYF.

This chain connects TRBV9 to TRBJ2-5; 13 bases fit TRBD2. This CDR3 is built from 17 residues. J was trimmed by 5 bases and V by 0 bases; bases with no gene match: 7. Germline V gene lookup returns CDR1 SGDLS and CDR2 YYNGEE. The CDR3 DNA reads TGTGCCAGCAGCGTAGGAGGACTAGCGGGGGCGAGGGAGACCCAGTACTTC. Translated, it gives CASSVGGLAGARETQYF.

This clone was counted once. The genes are TRBV9 and TRBJ2-4; no clear D gene. The CDR3 consists of 13 residues. In germline, CDR1 is SGDLS, CDR2 YYNGEE. V was clipped by 3 bases and J by 6 bases, with 10 bases between them. The chain's CDR3 is CASSAAPGNIQYF. For the CDR3, the DNA is TGTGCCAGCAGCGCCGCCCCGGGAAACATTCAGTACTTC.

The V and J genes are TRBV19 and TRBJ2-6, with a possible D match to TRBD2 (7 bases). Germline V gene sequence: CDR1 LNHDA, CDR2 SQIVND (reference sequence). This CDR3 has 18 amino acids. V was trimmed by 5 bases and J by 4 bases, leaving 21 bases between them. The DNA for the CDR3 is TGTGCCAGTAGTTCTATGGTGAGGGGGGGAGCAGGGGCCAACGTCCTGACTTTC. Amino acids: CASSSMVRGGAGANVLTF.

The chain joins TRBV5-1 to TRBJ1-6, with 8 bases identical to TRBD1. The trim removed 7 bases at V and 10 bases at J, leaving 4 bases unmatched. This CDR3 is built from 12 residues. Germline CDR1 and CDR2: SGHRS and YFSETQ. The CDR3 here is CASRTGPSPLHF. The DNA for the CDR3 is TGCGCCAGCCGGACAGGGCCATCACCCCTCCACTTT. The entire variable domain, with the rest obtained from reference TRBV5-1 and TRBJ1-6, is as follows: KAGVTQTPRYLIKTRGQQVTLSCSPISGHRSVSWYQQTPGQGLQFLFEYFSETQRNKGNFPGRFSGRQFSNSRSEMNVSTLELGDSALYLCASRTGPSPLHFGNGTRLTVT.

This clone was recorded a few times. The gene calls are TRBV19 and TRBJ1-1; 8 positions match TRBD1. Germline values: CDR1 LNHDA, CDR2 SQIVND (reference sequence). V trimming: 2 bases; J trimming: 4 bases; junction bases outside the gene matches: 3. This CDR3 contains 14 residues. CDR3 nucleotides: TGTGCCAGTAGTATACAGGGGGCAGGCACTGAAGCTTTCTTT. This gives the protein CASSIQGAGTEAFF.